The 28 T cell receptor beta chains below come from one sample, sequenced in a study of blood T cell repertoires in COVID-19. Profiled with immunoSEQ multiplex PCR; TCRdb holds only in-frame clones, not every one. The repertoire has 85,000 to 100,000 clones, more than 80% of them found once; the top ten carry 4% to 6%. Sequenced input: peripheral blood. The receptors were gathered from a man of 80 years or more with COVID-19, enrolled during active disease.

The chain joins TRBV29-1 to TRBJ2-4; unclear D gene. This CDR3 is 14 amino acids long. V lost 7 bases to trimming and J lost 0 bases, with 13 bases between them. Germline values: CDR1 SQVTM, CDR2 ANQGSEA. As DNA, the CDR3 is TGCAGCGCCCGAGTCGCGCTAGCCAAAAACATTCAGTACTTC. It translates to CSARVALAKNIQYF. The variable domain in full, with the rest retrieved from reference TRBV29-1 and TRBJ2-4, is SAVISQKPSRDICQRGTSLTIQCQVDSQVTMMFWYRQQPGQSLTLIATANQGSEATYESGFVIDKFPISRPNLTFSTLTVSNMSPEDSSIYLCSARVALAKNIQYFGAGTRLSVL.

The CDR3 region is CASSLAWGGNYGYTF. The DNA for the CDR3 is TGCGCCAGCAGCTTGGCCTGGGGGGGCAACTATGGCTACACCTTC. This sequence joins TRBV5-1 and TRBJ1-2, with a weak D call TRBD1 (6 bases). CDR1 and CDR2 from the germline V gene are SGHRS and YFSETQ. The V end was cut by 0 bases, the J end by 2 bases, with 11 bases between. This CDR3 is built from 15 residues.

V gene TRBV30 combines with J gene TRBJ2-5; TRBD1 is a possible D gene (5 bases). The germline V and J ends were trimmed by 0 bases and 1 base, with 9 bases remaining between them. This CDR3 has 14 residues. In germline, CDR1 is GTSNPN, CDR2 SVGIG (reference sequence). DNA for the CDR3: TGTGCCTGGAGTGTGTCAGGGTCCCAAGAGACCCAGTACTTC. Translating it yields CAWSVSGSQETQYF.

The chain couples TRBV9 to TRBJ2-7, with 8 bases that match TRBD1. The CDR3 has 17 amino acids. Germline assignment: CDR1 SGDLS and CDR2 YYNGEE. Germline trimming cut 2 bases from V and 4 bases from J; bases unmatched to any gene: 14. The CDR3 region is CASSVQETGAPPYEQYF. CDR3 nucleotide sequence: TGTGCCAGCAGCGTTCAGGAGACAGGGGCCCCCCCTTACGAGCAGTACTTC.

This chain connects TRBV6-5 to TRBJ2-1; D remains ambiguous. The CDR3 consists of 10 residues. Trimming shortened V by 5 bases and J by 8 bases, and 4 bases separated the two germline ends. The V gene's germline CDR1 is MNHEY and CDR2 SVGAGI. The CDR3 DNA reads TGTGCCAGCAGTACATATGAGCAGTTCTTC. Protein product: CASSTYEQFF.

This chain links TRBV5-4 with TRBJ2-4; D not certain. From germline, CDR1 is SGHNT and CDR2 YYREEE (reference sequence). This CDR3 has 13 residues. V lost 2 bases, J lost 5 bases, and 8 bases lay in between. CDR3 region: CASSLFGENIQYF. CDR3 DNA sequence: TGTGCCAGCAGCTTATTTGGAGAAAACATTCAGTACTTC.

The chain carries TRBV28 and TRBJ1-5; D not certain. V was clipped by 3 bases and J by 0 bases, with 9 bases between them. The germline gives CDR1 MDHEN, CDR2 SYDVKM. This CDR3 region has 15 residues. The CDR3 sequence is CASSFGSHSNQPQHF. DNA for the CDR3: TGTGCCAGCAGTTTTGGCAGTCATAGCAATCAGCCCCAGCATTTT.

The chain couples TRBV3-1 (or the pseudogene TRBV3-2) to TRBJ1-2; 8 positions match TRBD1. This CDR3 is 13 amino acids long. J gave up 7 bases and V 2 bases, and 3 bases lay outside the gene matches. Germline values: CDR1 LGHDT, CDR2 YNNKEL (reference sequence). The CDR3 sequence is CASSQQGARGYTF. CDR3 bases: TGTGCCAGCAGCCAACAGGGGGCGCGTGGCTACACCTTC.

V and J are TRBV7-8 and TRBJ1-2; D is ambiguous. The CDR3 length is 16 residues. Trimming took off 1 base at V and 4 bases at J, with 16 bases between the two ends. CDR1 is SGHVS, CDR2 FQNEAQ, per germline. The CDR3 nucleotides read TGTGCCAGCAGCTTAGTAGTCCCACCAAACCCCTATGGCTACACCTTC. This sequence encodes CASSLVVPPNPYGYTF.

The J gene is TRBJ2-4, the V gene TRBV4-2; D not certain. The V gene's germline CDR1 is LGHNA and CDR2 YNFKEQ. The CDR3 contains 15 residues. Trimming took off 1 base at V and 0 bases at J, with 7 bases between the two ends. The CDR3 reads CASSQVRVAKNIQYF. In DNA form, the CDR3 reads TGTGCCAGCAGCCAAGTACGGGTAGCCAAAAACATTCAGTACTTC.

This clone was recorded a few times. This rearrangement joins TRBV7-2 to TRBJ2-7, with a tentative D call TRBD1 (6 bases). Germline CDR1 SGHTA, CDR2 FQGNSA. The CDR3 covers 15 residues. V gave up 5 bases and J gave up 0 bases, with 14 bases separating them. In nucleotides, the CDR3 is TGTGCCAGCAGCCCCCGGACAGCAAGCTCCTACGAGCAGTACTTC. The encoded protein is CASSPRTASSYEQYF.

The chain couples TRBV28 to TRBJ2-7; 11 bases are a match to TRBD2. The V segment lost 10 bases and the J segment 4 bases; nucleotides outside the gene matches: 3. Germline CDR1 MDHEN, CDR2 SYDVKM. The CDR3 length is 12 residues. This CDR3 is CATTSGRYEQYF. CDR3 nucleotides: TGTGCCACCACTAGCGGGAGATACGAGCAGTACTTC.

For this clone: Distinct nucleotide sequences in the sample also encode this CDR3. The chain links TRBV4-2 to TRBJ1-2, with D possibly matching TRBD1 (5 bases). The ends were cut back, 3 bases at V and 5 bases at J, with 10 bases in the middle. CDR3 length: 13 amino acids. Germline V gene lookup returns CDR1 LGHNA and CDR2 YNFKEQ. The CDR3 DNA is TGTGCCAGCAGCCAGGTGGGGGGATATGGCTACACCTTC. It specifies CASSQVGGYGYTF.

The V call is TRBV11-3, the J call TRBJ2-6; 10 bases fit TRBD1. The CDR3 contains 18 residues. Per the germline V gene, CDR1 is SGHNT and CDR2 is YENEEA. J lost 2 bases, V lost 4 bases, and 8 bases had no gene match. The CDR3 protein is CASSSDPGQGTGANVLTF. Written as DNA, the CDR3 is TGTGCCAGCAGCTCTGACCCGGGACAGGGGACTGGGGCCAACGTCCTGACTTTC.

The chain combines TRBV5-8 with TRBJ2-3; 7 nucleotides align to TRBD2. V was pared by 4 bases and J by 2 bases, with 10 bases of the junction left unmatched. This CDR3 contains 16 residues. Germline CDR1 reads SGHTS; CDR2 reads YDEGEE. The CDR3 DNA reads TGTGCCAGCAGCCAGCTACCGGGACTACCCACAGATACGCAGTATTTT. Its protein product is CASSQLPGLPTDTQYF.

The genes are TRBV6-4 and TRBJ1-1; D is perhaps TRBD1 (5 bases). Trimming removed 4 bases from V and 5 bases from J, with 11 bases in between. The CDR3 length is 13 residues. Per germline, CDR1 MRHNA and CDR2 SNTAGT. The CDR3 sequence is CASSASGGTEAFF. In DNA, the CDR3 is TGTGCCAGCAGTGCATCCGGGGGAACTGAAGCTTTCTTT.

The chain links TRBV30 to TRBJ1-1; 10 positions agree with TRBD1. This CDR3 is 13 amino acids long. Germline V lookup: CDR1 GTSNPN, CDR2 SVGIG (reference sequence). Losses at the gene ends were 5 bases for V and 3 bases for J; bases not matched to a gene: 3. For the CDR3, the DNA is TGTGCCTGGGACAGGGGGCGGGACACTGAAGCTTTCTTT. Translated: CAWDRGRDTEAFF.

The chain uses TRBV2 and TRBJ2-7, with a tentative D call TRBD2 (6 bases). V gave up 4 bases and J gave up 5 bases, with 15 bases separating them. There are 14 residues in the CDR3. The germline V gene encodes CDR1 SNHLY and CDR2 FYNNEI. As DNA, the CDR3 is TGTGCCAGCAGTGGGAGGGACTTTGAGAACGAGCAGTACTTC. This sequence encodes CASSGRDFENEQYF.

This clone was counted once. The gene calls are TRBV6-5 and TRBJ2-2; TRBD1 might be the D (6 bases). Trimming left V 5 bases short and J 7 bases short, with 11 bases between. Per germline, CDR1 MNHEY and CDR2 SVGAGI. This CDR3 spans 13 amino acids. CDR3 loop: CASSTRGGGELFF. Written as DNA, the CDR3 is TGTGCCAGCAGTACCAGGGGTGGCGGGGAGCTGTTTTTT.

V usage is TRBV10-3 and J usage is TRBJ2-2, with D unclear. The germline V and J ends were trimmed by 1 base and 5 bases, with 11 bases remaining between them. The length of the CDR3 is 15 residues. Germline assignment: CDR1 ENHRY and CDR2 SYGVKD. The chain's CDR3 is CAISELSYDTGELFF. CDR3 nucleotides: TGTGCCATCAGTGAGTTGTCCTATGATACCGGGGAGCTGTTTTTT.

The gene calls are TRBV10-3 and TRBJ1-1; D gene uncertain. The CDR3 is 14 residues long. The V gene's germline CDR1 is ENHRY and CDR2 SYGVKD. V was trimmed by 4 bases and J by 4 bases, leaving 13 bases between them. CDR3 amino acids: CAISGGSLTTEAFF. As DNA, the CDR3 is TGTGCCATCAGTGGAGGCAGCCTGACCACTGAAGCTTTCTTT.

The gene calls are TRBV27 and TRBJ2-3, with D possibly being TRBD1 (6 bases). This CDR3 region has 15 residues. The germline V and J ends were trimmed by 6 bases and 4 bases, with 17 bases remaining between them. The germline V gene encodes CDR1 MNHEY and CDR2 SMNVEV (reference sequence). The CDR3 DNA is TGTGCCAGCAGCATCCAGGGGAAGGTGCCAGATACGCAGTATTTT. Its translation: CASSIQGKVPDTQYF.

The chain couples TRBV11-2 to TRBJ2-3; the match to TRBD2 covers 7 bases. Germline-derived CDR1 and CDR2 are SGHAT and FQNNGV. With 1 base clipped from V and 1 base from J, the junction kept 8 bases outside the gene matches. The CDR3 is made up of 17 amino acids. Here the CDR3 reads CASSLVGNGGGTDTQYF. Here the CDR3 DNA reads TGTGCCAGCAGCTTAGTGGGTAATGGGGGGGGCACAGATACGCAGTATTTT.

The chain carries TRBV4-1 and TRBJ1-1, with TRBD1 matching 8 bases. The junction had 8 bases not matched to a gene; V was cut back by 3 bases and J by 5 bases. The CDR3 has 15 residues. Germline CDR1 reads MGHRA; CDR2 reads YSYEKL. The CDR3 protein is CASSHLQGARTEAFF. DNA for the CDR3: TGCGCCAGCAGCCACCTCCAGGGGGCCCGAACTGAAGCTTTCTTT.

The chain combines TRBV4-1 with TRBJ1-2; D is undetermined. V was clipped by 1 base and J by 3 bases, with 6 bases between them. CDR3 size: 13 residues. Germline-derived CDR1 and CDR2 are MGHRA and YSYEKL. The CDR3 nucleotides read TGCGCCAGCAGCCAAGTGTCAGACTATGGCTACACCTTC. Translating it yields CASSQVSDYGYTF.

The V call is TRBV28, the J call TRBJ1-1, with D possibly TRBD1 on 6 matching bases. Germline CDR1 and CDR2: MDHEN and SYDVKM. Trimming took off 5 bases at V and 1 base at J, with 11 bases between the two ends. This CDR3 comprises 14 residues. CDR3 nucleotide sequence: TGTGCCAGCAGTGCGGACAGCCAGAACACTGAAGCTTTCTTT. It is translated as CASSADSQNTEAFF. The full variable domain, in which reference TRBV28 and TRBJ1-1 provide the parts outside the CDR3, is DVKVTQSSRYLVKRTGEKVFLECVQDMDHENMFWYRQDPGLGLRLIYFSYDVKMKEKGDIPEGYSVSREKKERFSLILESASTNQTSMYLCASSADSQNTEAFFGQGTRLTVV.

CDR3 sequence (DNA): TGTGCCAGCAGCCAAGTTATAGCGGGGGGACAGTACTTC. Its protein product is CASSQVIAGGQYF. The J gene is TRBJ2-7, the V gene TRBV3-1 (or the pseudogene TRBV3-2), with 10 bases aligning to TRBD2. CDR3 length: 13 amino acids. With 1 base clipped from V and 10 bases from J, the junction kept 4 bases outside the gene matches. The V gene's germline CDR1 is LGHDT and CDR2 YNNKEL (reference sequence).

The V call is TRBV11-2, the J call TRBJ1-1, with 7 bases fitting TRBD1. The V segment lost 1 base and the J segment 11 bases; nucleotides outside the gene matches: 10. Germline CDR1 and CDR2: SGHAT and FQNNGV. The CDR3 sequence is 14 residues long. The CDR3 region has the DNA TGTGCCAGCAGCTTAGCTACGTTCGACAGGGCCGCTTTCTTT. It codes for CASSLATFDRAAFF.